This T cell receptor beta chain was identified in a study of Graves' ophthalmopathy and Graves' hyperthyroidism. This clonotype was counted ten times or more. This CDR3 has 13 residues. With V trimmed by 3 bases and J by 7 bases, 6 bases remained unmatched. Germline lookup yields CDR1 DFQATT and CDR2 SNEGSKA (reference sequence). Hyperthyroidism patients, all newly diagnosed, had under 2 months' duration and ages of 18 to 65. For repertoire sequencing, the TCR beta CDR3 regions were amplified from RNA transcripts. HTBI-primed first-round RT-PCR preceded second-round multiplex PCR. TCRdb analysed the multiplex PCR reads with MiXCR anew, one entry per CDR3 protein. Seen here are 560,000 or so distinct CDR3 sequences, less than 40% observed once, and the top ten hold 4% to 5%.

The sample consisted of peripheral blood or thyroid tissue (not recorded which). The chain recombines TRBV20-1 with TRBJ2-5; 9 nucleotides agree with TRBD1. This TCR was recovered from an adult man with Graves' hyperthyroidism. This CDR3 is CSARTGGSGTQYF. The CDR3, as DNA: TGCAGTGCTAGGACAGGGGGGTCCGGGACCCAGTACTTC.